This TCR beta chain was sequenced for a study of beta chain features in type 1 diabetes. Note on this clone: Its matching antigen is unknown.

Expressed TCRB transcripts were sequenced, since all the RNA that had been isolated was reverse transcribed. Sequencing was performed with immunoSEQ multiplex PCR; in TCRdb, only in-frame clones are kept and a portion is missing. The table has around 44,000 clones, 66% seen once. Study conclusions and caveats: Shorter TCRB CDR3s, moderately but significantly so, were found in Type 1 diabetes patients in all four CD4+ subsets.

The CDR3 length is 13 residues. CDR1 and CDR2 from the germline V gene are LNHDA and SQIVND (reference sequence). Trimming at V came to 4 bases and at J to 11 bases, leaving 8 bases not matched to a gene. Sequences were obtained from Tregs from blood. The chain uses TRBV19 and TRBJ2-1, with 7 nucleotides matching TRBD1. The receptor was derived from a woman under 30 with type 1 diabetes. The CDR3 DNA reads as TGTGCCAGTAGTACCAACAGGGGTGGGCAGCAGTTCTTC. This translates into CASSTNRGGQQFF.